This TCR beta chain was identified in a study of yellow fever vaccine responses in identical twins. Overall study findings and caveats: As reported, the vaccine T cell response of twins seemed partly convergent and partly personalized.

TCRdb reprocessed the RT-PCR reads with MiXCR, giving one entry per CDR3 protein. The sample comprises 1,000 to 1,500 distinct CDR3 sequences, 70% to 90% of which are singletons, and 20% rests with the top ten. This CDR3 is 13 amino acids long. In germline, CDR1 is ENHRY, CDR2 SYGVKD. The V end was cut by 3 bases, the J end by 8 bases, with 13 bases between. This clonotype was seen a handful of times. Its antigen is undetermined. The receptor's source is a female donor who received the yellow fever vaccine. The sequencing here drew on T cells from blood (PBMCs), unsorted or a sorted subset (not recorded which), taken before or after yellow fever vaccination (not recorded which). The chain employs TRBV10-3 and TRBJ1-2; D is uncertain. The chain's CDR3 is CAISDRALGGYTF. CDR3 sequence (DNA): TGTGCCATCAGTGATCGGGCGCTCGGAGGCTACACCTTC.